In its sample, the clone carrying this T cell receptor (beta chain) was seen a few times. Its antigen is not known. This CDR3 contains 15 residues. CDR1 and CDR2 (germline): SGHDT, YYEEEE. V lost 2 bases, J lost 0 bases, and 10 bases lay in between. The data belong to a study of vaccination and CD4 T cells after COVID-19. Treatment described: approximately nine-day PBMC culture with coronavirus spike peptide pools or control peptides (ViraFEST assay). The Oncomine TCR Beta short-read assay generated sequence data from the DNA of cultured CD4+ T cells. Using its own MiXCR run on the PCR reads, TCRdb lists one record per CDR3 protein. The sample contains more than 15,000 distinct CDR3 sequences, around 23% of which appear only once.

The sequencing input was cultured CD4+ T cells from blood. This sequence originates from a human donor with COVID-19. The rearrangement joins TRBV5-6 to TRBJ2-3, with no clear D. CDR3 coding DNA: TGTGCCAGCAGCTTCCGGCAGACTAGCACAGATACGCAGTATTTT. It translates to CASSFRQTSTDTQYF.